These T cell receptor beta chains were read from a single sample in a study of blood T cell repertoires in COVID-19. The data were produced by immunoSEQ multiplex PCR, yet TCRdb's version contains in-frame clones alone and is incomplete. Among about 100,000 clones listed, 91% were seen once. The sequenced sample was peripheral blood. The receptors were sampled from a man aged 50-60 years with active COVID-19. Each CDR3 is given with its conserved first and last residue. The D gene is left open where the match is weak. Rows give clone size only sometimes, using once, few, many, or a class for an expanded clone.

>NA|TRBJ2-7|TRBD1|TRBV6-5
CASSYSMAGGPYEQYF
TGTGCCAGCAGTTACTCGATGGCAGGGGGCCCCTACGAGCAGTACTTC
>NA|TRBJ2-2|NA|TRBV7-9
CASSSQTGNTGELFF
TGTGCCAGCAGCTCGCAGACAGGGAACACCGGGGAGCTGTTTTTT
>NA|TRBJ2-3|TRBD2|TRBV7-8
CASSSAGGPYSSTDTQYF
TGTGCCAGCAGCTCAGCGGGGGGGCCCTACTCTAGCACAGATACGCAGTATTTT
>many|TRBJ2-2|NA|TRBV12-3/TRBV12-4
CASSPSGTGELFF
TGTGCCAGCAGTCCCTCGGGGACCGGGGAGCTGTTTTTT
>NA|TRBJ2-3|NA|TRBV12-5
CASGAAVGRGRYF
TGTGCTAGTGGTGCCGCAGTGGGGCGGGGTCGGTATTTT
>once|TRBJ1-1|NA|TRBV6-6
CASSPGEDTEAFF
TGTGCCAGCAGTCCGGGGGAGGACACTGAAGCTTTCTTT
>once|TRBJ2-3|TRBD2|TRBV6-2/TRBV6-3
CASSYAGVETQYF
TGTGCCAGCAGTTACGCGGGAGTGGAGACGCAGTATTTT
>NA|TRBJ2-6|TRBD2|TRBV28
CASSSGTSGSGANVLTF
TGTGCCAGCAGTTCCGGGACTAGCGGCTCTGGGGCCAACGTCCTGACTTTC
>NA|TRBJ2-5|TRBD1|TRBV7-3
CASSLGTGGKRETQYF
TGTGCCAGCAGCTTAGGGACAGGGGGCAAGCGAGAGACCCAGTACTTC
>NA|TRBJ1-3|TRBD1|TRBV7-9
CASSLPQQGSSGNTIYF
TGTGCCAGCAGCTTACCGCAACAGGGGAGCTCTGGAAACACCATATATTTT
>NA|TRBJ2-3|TRBD2|TRBV14
CASSQVGDRAGGGWADTQYF
TGTGCCAGCAGCCAAGTAGGAGATCGAGCGGGGGGTGGATGGGCAGATACGCAGTATTTT
>NA|TRBJ1-5|TRBD1|TRBV6-5
CASTDRGNQPQHF
TGTGCCAGCACCGACAGGGGGAATCAGCCCCAGCATTTT
>NA|TRBJ1-2|NA|TRBV7-9
CASSLGAAGGYGYTF
TGTGCCAGCAGCTTAGGGGCCGCCGGAGGGTATGGCTACACCTTC
>NA|TRBJ1-1|TRBD1|TRBV6-6
CASSYSGQGTEAFF
TGTGCCAGCAGTTACTCGGGACAGGGGACTGAAGCTTTCTTT